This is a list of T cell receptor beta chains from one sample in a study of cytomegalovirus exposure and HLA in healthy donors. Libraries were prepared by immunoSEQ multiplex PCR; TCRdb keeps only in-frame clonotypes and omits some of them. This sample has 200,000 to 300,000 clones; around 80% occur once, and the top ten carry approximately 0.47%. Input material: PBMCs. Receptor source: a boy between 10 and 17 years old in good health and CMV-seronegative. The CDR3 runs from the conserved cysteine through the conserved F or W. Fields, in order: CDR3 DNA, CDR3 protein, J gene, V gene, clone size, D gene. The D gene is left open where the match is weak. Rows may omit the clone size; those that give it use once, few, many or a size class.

TGTGCCAGCAGTTTATCAGCTAGCGAGGATGAGCAGTTCTTC	CASSLSASEDEQFF	TRBJ2-1	TRBV28	NA	NA
TGTGCCAGCAGCTCCCGGGACAGGCACCTCGAGCAGTACTTC	CASSSRDRHLEQYF	TRBJ2-7	TRBV11-3	NA	TRBD1
TGTGCCAGCAGTCCTAGCGGGAGGCCGAGCACAGATACGCAGTATTTT	CASSPSGRPSTDTQYF	TRBJ2-3	TRBV2	NA	TRBD2
TGCAGCGTTGAAGAGCAGGGTTGGGCCTACAATGAGCAGTTCTTC	CSVEEQGWAYNEQFF	TRBJ2-1	TRBV29-1	NA	NA
TGCGCCAGCAGCTTCGCGACATTGGATTCACCCCTCCACTTT	CASSFATLDSPLHF	TRBJ1-6	TRBV5-1	NA	NA
TGTGCCATCAGAGCCCTGAACGGTGATTCACCCCTCCACTTT	CAIRALNGDSPLHF	TRBJ1-6	TRBV10-3	NA	NA
TGTGCCAGTAGTATCGGACAGGGGAGTTCACCCCTCCACTTT	CASSIGQGSSPLHF	TRBJ1-6	TRBV19	NA	TRBD1
TGTGCCAGTAGTATTAAGTCGCGCGGGCTTCAAGAGACCCAGTACTTC	CASSIKSRGLQETQYF	TRBJ2-5	TRBV19	NA	NA
TGCGCCAGCAGCCTTTGTGGGACAGGGAATGAGGACCAGTCCTACGAGCAGTACTTC	CASSLCGTGNEDQSYEQYF	TRBJ2-7	TRBV4-1	NA	TRBD1
TGTGCCAGCAGTTACTCGTACAGGGACTATGGCTACACCTTC	CASSYSYRDYGYTF	TRBJ1-2	TRBV6-6	NA	NA
TGTGCCAGCAGTTACTCGATACAGTACCTTATTGAAGCTTTCTTT	CASSYSIQYLIEAFF	TRBJ1-1	TRBV6-6	NA	NA
TGTGCCAGCTTCTGGAGGGGCTCGAATGAAAAACTGTTTTTT	CASFWRGSNEKLFF	TRBJ1-4	TRBV2	few	NA
TGTGCCAGCAGCCACGGGACAGGGGGCGGAAACACTGAAGCTTTCTTT	CASSHGTGGGNTEAFF	TRBJ1-1	TRBV4-2	NA	TRBD1
TGTGCCACCAGCAGAGCACGACAGGGTTATGAGCAGTTCTTC	CATSRARQGYEQFF	TRBJ2-1	TRBV15	few	TRBD1
TGTGCCAGTAGACGCGCGGCAGACCTTGAAGCTTTCTTT	CASRRAADLEAFF	TRBJ1-1	TRBV19	NA	NA
TGTGCCAGCAGTTTATCGTTTCTCGAGGCGGCTAATGAAGCTTTCTTT	CASSLSFLEAANEAFF	TRBJ1-1	TRBV27	NA	NA
TGTGCCAGCAGCTCAGTGCTGAGGGACAATGAGCAGTTCTTC	CASSSVLRDNEQFF	TRBJ2-1	TRBV6-1	NA	NA
TGTGCCACAGGCGTCAGGGGAGCGGACACTGAAGCTTTCTTT	CATGVRGADTEAFF	TRBJ1-1	TRBV27	NA	NA
TGTGCCAGCAGCTACGCAGGGGGCTTCTACGAGCAGTACTTC	CASSYAGGFYEQYF	TRBJ2-7	TRBV6-4	once	TRBD1
TGTGCCAGCAGCCTAGACAGGGCCGAGCAGTACTTC	CASSLDRAEQYF	TRBJ2-7	TRBV7-9	NA	TRBD1
TGTGCCACCAGCAGGGGGACTAGCGGGGTTCAAGAGACCCAGTACTTC	CATSRGTSGVQETQYF	TRBJ2-5	TRBV15	NA	TRBD2
TGTGCCAGCAGTGGGGGGTTCCCCCGAAGGACTGAAGCTTTCTTT	CASSGGFPRRTEAFF	TRBJ1-1	TRBV27	NA	NA
TGCAGCGTTCGGGGACTCAGAAAGAACACTGAAGCTTTCTTT	CSVRGLRKNTEAFF	TRBJ1-1	TRBV29-1	NA	NA
TGCGCCAGCAGCGCGGGAGGCACAGATACGCAGTATTTT	CASSAGGTDTQYF	TRBJ2-3	TRBV5-1	NA	TRBD2
TGTGCCAGCAGCGTAGGACAGCGTTATCAGGCAGAAAAACTGTTTTTT	CASSVGQRYQAEKLFF	TRBJ1-4	TRBV9	NA	NA
TGCGCCAGCAGCGTAGGAGGACCTAATAACTATGGCTACACCTTC	CASSVGGPNNYGYTF	TRBJ1-2	TRBV4-1	NA	NA
TGTGCCATCAGGTCCCATATAGCGGGGGGGCCCTACAATGAGCAGTTCTTC	CAIRSHIAGGPYNEQFF	TRBJ2-1	TRBV10-3	NA	TRBD2
TGTGCCAGCATCAGCCCTGCAGCGCGCGAGCAGTACTTC	CASISPAAREQYF	TRBJ2-7	TRBV6-5	once	NA
TGTGCCAGTAGTTCCTACAGGGGAAGGGGGTACCAAGAGACCCAGTACTTC	CASSSYRGRGYQETQYF	TRBJ2-5	TRBV19	NA	TRBD1
TGCAGCGCCGCCCTCGGGGGGTTAGGGGACACCATATATTTT	CSAALGGLGDTIYF	TRBJ1-3	TRBV29-1	NA	NA
TGTGCCAGCAGCCCTCCACGGCGACGGGGGAATCCCACCGGGGAGCTGTTTTTT	CASSPPRRRGNPTGELFF	TRBJ2-2	TRBV13	NA	NA
TGTGCCTGGAGTGGGGGCACTCAGCCCCAGCATTTT	CAWSGGTQPQHF	TRBJ1-5	TRBV30	NA	NA
TGTGCCAGCAGCGAACAGGGGGACTATGGCTACACCTTC	CASSEQGDYGYTF	TRBJ1-2	TRBV7-9	NA	TRBD1
TGCGCCAGCAGCCTAGGGACTACCACTAGCACAGATACGCAGTATTTT	CASSLGTTTSTDTQYF	TRBJ2-3	TRBV5-1	NA	TRBD2
TGTGCCAGCAGCTTAGGTTCCGGTTTTAGCAATCAGCCCCAGCATTTT	CASSLGSGFSNQPQHF	TRBJ1-5	TRBV7-9	NA	NA
TGTGCCAGCAGAAACAGGGAAGCGGGCACAGATACGCAGTATTTT	CASRNREAGTDTQYF	TRBJ2-3	TRBV6-6	NA	NA
TGTGCCAGCAGCATCGGGACAGGACCTTTCGTGATCTATGGCTACACCTTC	CASSIGTGPFVIYGYTF	TRBJ1-2	TRBV7-9	NA	TRBD1
TGTGCCAGCAGCCCAAGGACAGCCATGAACACTGAAGCTTTCTTT	CASSPRTAMNTEAFF	TRBJ1-1	TRBV9	NA	NA
TGTGCCAGCAGTTCCCTCTCCACAGGGGCCCAACTCCACTTT	CASSSLSTGAQLHF	TRBJ1-6	TRBV6-5	NA	TRBD1
TGTGCCAGCAGCTCGTACCAAGAGACCCAGTACTTC	CASSSYQETQYF	TRBJ2-5	TRBV7-2	NA	NA
TGTGCCAGCAGCTTAGCTTTTACAGGGGATTCCTTT	CASSLAFTGDSF	TRBJ1-1	TRBV11-3	NA	TRBD1
TGTGCCAGCCGCTCCTCCAATTCACCCCTCCACTTT	CASRSSNSPLHF	TRBJ1-6	TRBV7-2	NA	NA
TGTGCCAGCAGCTTGGAGCCAGGGCTCCCCAGCACAGATACGCAGTATTTT	CASSLEPGLPSTDTQYF	TRBJ2-3	TRBV5-8	NA	NA
TGCGCCAGCAGCACCGACGGACTGAACTATGGCTACACCTTC	CASSTDGLNYGYTF	TRBJ1-2	TRBV5-1	NA	NA
TGCGCCAGCAGCCAACCCCCTAGTGGGTGGGTGCTTGGCAGAGAAAATGAAAAACTGTTTTTT	CASSQPPSGWVLGRENEKLFF	TRBJ1-4	TRBV4-1	NA	NA
TGCGCCAGCAGCTCCGGGACTAGTTCAGATACGCAGTATTTT	CASSSGTSSDTQYF	TRBJ2-3	TRBV5-1	NA	TRBD2
TGTGCCAGCAGTGCTTCGTGGGGGGGTTTCAATGAGCAGTTCTTC	CASSASWGGFNEQFF	TRBJ2-1	TRBV6-4	NA	TRBD2
TGTGCCAGCAGTGGATTAGGACAGGGCACAGATACGCAGTATTTT	CASSGLGQGTDTQYF	TRBJ2-3	TRBV2	NA	TRBD1
TGTGCCAGCAGCTTGGGACAGGGTAACTATGGCTACACCTTC	CASSLGQGNYGYTF	TRBJ1-2	TRBV7-3	NA	TRBD1
TGCGCCAGCAGCCCGCGCCTGACACAAGAGACCCAGTACTTC	CASSPRLTQETQYF	TRBJ2-5	TRBV5-1	NA	NA
TGTGCCAGCAGCTTGGACGCAGGGGGCTCTGGAAACACCATATATTTT	CASSLDAGGSGNTIYF	TRBJ1-3	TRBV5-6	NA	TRBD1
TGTGCCAGCAAGGCAGGGGGCGACCACACTGAAGCTTTCTTT	CASKAGGDHTEAFF	TRBJ1-1	TRBV2	NA	TRBD1
TGTGCCAGCAGAAGGGGTTTGATCCTGAACACTGAAGCTTTCTTT	CASRRGLILNTEAFF	TRBJ1-1	TRBV6-6	NA	NA
TGTGCTAGCAGCCCAGCGGGGGGGCAGACCCAGTACTTC	CASSPAGGQTQYF	TRBJ2-5	TRBV7-7	NA	TRBD2
TGTGCCAGCAGGGAAGGGACAGGGGTCCAGCCCCAGCATTTT	CASREGTGVQPQHF	TRBJ1-5	TRBV6-5	NA	TRBD1
TGTGCCAGCAGCGAGCTTGGAGACAGCTACTACGAGCAGTACTTC	CASSELGDSYYEQYF	TRBJ2-7	TRBV2	NA	NA